A single sample gave rise to the 30 T cell receptor beta chains below, sequenced in a study of T cell clonality in common variable immunodeficiency (dated by TCRdb to between 2014 and 2016). The library relied on the immunoSEQ multiplex PCR assay. This is the immuneACCESS table as TCRdb keeps it, with only in-frame sequences that have V and J called. A part of the clones is gone; compared with another copy, unresolved V genes explain less than half, and the rest is unexplained. In this sample the table shows about 52,000 clones, and no singletons are among them. Clones ranked in the top ten supply under 2% of the sample. Sequenced material: peripheral blood mononuclear cells. The receptor source for this set is a person aged 18 to 70 in good health.

This clone appeared many times. The read ends 3 residues shy of where the CDR3 ends; the end is completed using the germline J gene. This sequence joins TRBV29-1 and TRBJ2-3; TRBD2 agrees at 9 bases. The germline gives CDR1 SQVTM, CDR2 ANQGSEA. J gave up 2 bases and V 5 bases, and 8 bases lay outside the gene matches. The length of the CDR3 is 15 residues. The DNA read from the CDR3 is TGCAGCGTTTTCGGGCGGGAGGGCCCCACAGATACG. Translating it yields CSVFGREGPTDT. The CDR3 in its entirety is CSVFGREGPTDTQYF.

This clone was observed many times. The CDR3: CASSLDTGDSYEQYF. The part of the CDR3 DNA that was read is TGCGCCAGCAGCTTGGACACGGGGGATTCCTACGAG. J is TRBJ2-7 and V is TRBV5-1, with D perhaps TRBD2 (6 bases). The read ends 3 residues early relative to the CDR3; the germline J gene fills the gap. V was trimmed by 0 bases and J by 1 base, leaving 11 bases between them. Germline CDR1 SGHRS, CDR2 YFSETQ. The CDR3 loop spans 15 amino acids.

This clone showed up many times. The read falls 3 residues short of the CDR3 end, and the missing part is taken from the germline J gene. V usage is TRBV27 and J usage is TRBJ1-2, with 10 bases matching TRBD1. J gave up 1 base and V 3 bases, and 5 bases lay outside the gene matches. The CDR3 has 16 amino acids. Germline values: CDR1 MNHEY, CDR2 SMNVEV (reference sequence). This CDR3 reads CASSFGQGGVNYGYTF. CDR3 DNA, as far as it was read: TGTGCCAGCAGTTTCGGACAGGGGGGTGTTAACTATGGC.

There are a few counts of this clone. Read data end 3 residues before the CDR3 end; the end is taken from the germline J gene. The chain joins TRBV19 to TRBJ2-3; 12 bases align to TRBD2. The CDR3 totals 16 residues. The germline CDR1 and CDR2 sequences are LNHDA and SQIVND (reference sequence). The CDR3: CASSISLAGGGETQYF. The DNA read from the CDR3 is TGTGCCAGTAGTATAAGTCTAGCGGGAGGGGGGGAGACG.

This clone occurred many times. Read sequence stops 3 residues before the CDR3 end, and the germline J gene provides the missing end. V is TRBV20-1 and J is TRBJ2-5; no clear D. This CDR3 comprises 14 residues. The V and J ends lost 6 bases and 5 bases respectively, with 19 bases between them. Germline-derived CDR1 and CDR2 are DFQATT and SNEGSKA (reference sequence). The chain's CDR3 is CSAKGPGPRETQYF. The sequenced part of the CDR3 DNA is TGCAGTGCAAAAGGCCCGGGTCCAAGGGAGACC.

This clone has at least ten counts. The CDR3 end lies 3 residues beyond the end of the read and is filled in from the germline J gene. The rearrangement uses TRBV30 and TRBJ1-6; perhaps TRBD1 as D (6 bases). Trimming shortened V by 1 base and J by 7 bases, and 14 bases separated the two germline ends. The CDR3 extends over 15 amino acids. Germline CDR1 and CDR2: GTSNPN and SVGIG (reference sequence). CDR3 DNA (partial): TGTGCCTGGAGTGGTTCACAGGGTCCGAATTCACCC. This encodes CAWSGSQGPNSP. The full CDR3 protein is CAWSGSQGPNSPLHF.

This clone was seen only a few times. CDR3 protein: CASRTPAGVGVYTF. CDR3 bases read: TGTGCCAGCAGAACTCCAGCGGGGGTTGGTGTC. The gene calls are TRBV7-6 and TRBJ1-2; TRBD1 is a possible D gene (5 bases). Read sequence stops 3 residues before the CDR3 end, and the germline J gene provides the missing end. Germline lookup yields CDR1 SGHVS and CDR2 FNYEAQ. The CDR3 consists of 14 residues.

This clone turned up a few times. The DNA ends 3 residues before the CDR3 does, and the rest of the CDR3 is filled in from the germline J gene. The gene calls are TRBV19 and TRBJ1-1, with 7 bases fitting TRBD1. Germline V gene lookup returns CDR1 LNHDA and CDR2 SQIVND (reference sequence). V lost 7 bases to trimming and J lost 4 bases; unmatched junction nucleotides: 3. This CDR3 is 12 amino acids long. Partial CDR3 DNA: TGTGCCAGTACCCCAGGGGGCACTGAA. Residues: CASTPGGTE. The whole CDR3 sequence reads CASTPGGTEAFF.

This clone was observed at least ten times. The sequenced part of the CDR3 DNA is TGTGCCAGCAGTAAGTCCAGAGAGACC. It is translated as CASSKSRET. From start to end, the CDR3 is CASSKSRETQYF. The chain recombines TRBV2 with TRBJ2-5, with D uncertain. Read sequence stops 3 residues before the CDR3 end, and the germline J gene provides the missing end. This CDR3 is 12 amino acids long. CDR1 is SNHLY, CDR2 FYNNEI, per germline. With 5 bases removed from V and 4 bases from J, the gap between germline ends came to 8 bases. The full variable domain, its missing parts supplied by reference TRBV2 and TRBJ2-5, is EPEVTQTPSHQVTQMGQEVILRCVPISNHLYFYWYRQILGQKVEFLVSFYNNEISEKSEIFDDQFSVERPDGSNFTLKIRSTKLEDSAMYFCASSKSRETQYFGPGTRLLVL.

A note on this clone: The sequenced fragment ends 3 residues before the CDR3 boundary, so the rest is inferred from the germline J gene. This rearrangement joins TRBV11-2 to TRBJ1-4; a weak D match, TRBD1 (5 bases). The germline V gene encodes CDR1 SGHAT and CDR2 FQNNGV. The CDR3 runs to 15 residues. With 6 bases removed from V and 10 bases from J, the gap between germline ends came to 21 bases. The CDR3 region is CASRDLRREGGKLFF. Partial CDR3 DNA: TGTGCCAGCAGAGATTTACGCAGGGAGGGTGGAAAA.

In its sample, this clone was seen a few times. The read comes to an end 3 residues before the CDR3 does, leaving the germline J gene to fill in the end. The genes are TRBV19 and TRBJ1-2, with a possible D match to TRBD1 (5 bases). Trimming removed 2 bases at V and 7 bases at J, with 14 bases between. Germline CDR1 and CDR2: LNHDA and SQIVND (reference sequence). CDR3 length equals 14 residues. Partial CDR3 DNA: TGTGCCAGTAGTATATGGCAGGGAGAAAGTGGC. This gives the protein CASSIWQGESG. In full, the CDR3 reads CASSIWQGESGYTF.

The table lists this clone with a few counts. Coverage ceases 3 residues before the CDR3 finishes, and the germline J gene fills in the end. The chain uses TRBV19 and TRBJ2-7, with 7 bases matching TRBD2. CDR3 length: 15 amino acids. Germline V lookup: CDR1 LNHDA, CDR2 SQIVND (reference sequence). J lost 0 bases, V lost 2 bases, and 4 bases had no gene match. The CDR3 sequence is CASSITGTTSYEQYF. Incomplete CDR3 DNA: TGTGCCAGTAGTATAACGGGGACTACCTCCTACGAG.

This clone occurred many times. Coverage ceases 3 residues before the CDR3 finishes, and the germline J gene fills in the end. The V call is TRBV18, the J call TRBJ1-5; TRBD1 is a possible D gene (6 bases). Germline loops: CDR1 KGHSH, CDR2 LQKENI. The V and J ends lost 3 bases and 6 bases respectively, with 24 bases between them. This CDR3 comprises 18 residues. The sequenced part of the CDR3 DNA is TGTGCCAGCTCACCCTCGGTTCGTATACAGGGTTTAATTCAGCCC. It codes for CASSPSVRIQGLIQP. The complete CDR3 sequence is CASSPSVRIQGLIQPQHF.

This clone was counted at least ten times. The read ends 3 residues early relative to the CDR3; the germline J gene fills the gap. The J gene is TRBJ2-1, the V gene TRBV20-1, with 7 bases aligning to TRBD2. Germline-derived CDR1 and CDR2 are DFQATT and SNEGSKA (reference sequence). Trimming cost V 1 base and J 7 bases; bases outside gene matches: 10. The length of the CDR3 is 15 residues. The CDR3 protein is CSARGLGGGSNEQFF. Incomplete CDR3 DNA: TGCAGTGCTAGAGGGCTTGGTGGCGGGAGTAATGAG.

This clone was observed at least ten times. The read ends 3 residues shy of where the CDR3 ends; the end is completed using the germline J gene. The genes are TRBV20-1 and TRBJ2-3; D is perhaps TRBD1 (5 bases). CDR3 length equals 13 residues. CDR1 and CDR2 from the germline V gene are DFQATT and SNEGSKA (reference sequence). V lost 5 bases and J 7 bases, leaving 16 bases between the germline ends. The CDR3 region is CSARDSHKNTQYF. CDR3 DNA, as far as it was read: TGCAGTGCTCGCGACAGTCACAAGAATACG.

This clone was detected ten times or more. The observed sequence ends 3 residues before the CDR3 terminus, with the missing tail filled in from the germline J gene. The chain is built from TRBV19 and TRBJ2-7, with a weak D call TRBD2 (6 bases). V was cut by 6 bases and J by 4 bases, with 16 bases left in between. Germline loops: CDR1 LNHDA, CDR2 SQIVND (reference sequence). This CDR3 comprises 14 residues. CDR3 bases read: TGTGCCAGTAGCGCGGGGCGGGGCATGTACGAG. Translation: CASSAGRGMYE. The whole CDR3 sequence reads CASSAGRGMYEQYF.

This clone was recorded a few times. Read sequence stops 3 residues before the CDR3 end, and the germline J gene provides the missing end. The chain carries TRBV18 and TRBJ1-1; 7 bases are a match to TRBD1. Per the germline V gene, CDR1 is KGHSH and CDR2 is LQKENI. CDR3 length: 13 amino acids. J lost 4 bases, V lost 5 bases, and 4 bases had no gene match. The CDR3 reads CASSSEGATEAFF. The covered CDR3 bases are TGTGCCAGCTCATCGGAGGGGGCCACTGAA.

This clone was seen at least ten times. The CDR3 is cut off 3 residues early in the read; its end comes from the germline J gene. The J gene is TRBJ2-3, the V gene TRBV30, with D possibly matching TRBD1 (6 bases). This CDR3 spans 16 amino acids. Germline values: CDR1 GTSNPN, CDR2 SVGIG (reference sequence). CDR3 in amino acids: CAWSTLSGVGQETQYF. CDR3 DNA, as far as it was read: TGTGCCTGGAGTACCTTATCAGGGGTGGGCCAAGAGACG.

This clone showed up just a few times. The CDR3: CASSQGGSNSPLHF. The part of the CDR3 DNA that was read is TGTGCCAGCTCGCAAGGGGGATCTAATTCACCC. J is TRBJ1-6 and V is TRBV18, with D tentatively TRBD1 (6 bases). The sequence runs out 3 residues before the end of the CDR3; the remainder is reconstructed from the germline J gene. CDR1 is KGHSH and CDR2 is LQKENI in the germline V gene. The V and J ends lost 6 bases and 6 bases respectively, with 12 bases between them. The CDR3 sequence is 14 residues long.

This clone came up many times. Coverage ceases 3 residues before the CDR3 finishes, and the germline J gene fills in the end. This chain links TRBV5-1 with TRBJ2-5, with 13 bases matching TRBD2. In germline, CDR1 is SGHRS, CDR2 YFSETQ. The ends lost 4 bases at V and 2 bases at J; junction bases unmatched: 5. This CDR3 has 16 residues. This chain's CDR3 is CASSRTSGSHQETQYF. The sequenced part of the CDR3 DNA is TGCGCCAGCAGCCGGACTAGCGGGAGTCATCAAGAGACC.

Remarks on this clone: The read is 3 residues too short to cover the CDR3 end, so that end is filled in from the germline J gene. V usage is TRBV6-2 or TRBV6-3 and J usage is TRBJ1-2; no definite D call. From germline, CDR1 is MNHEY and CDR2 SVGEGT. This CDR3 region has 15 residues. The covered CDR3 bases are TGTGCCAGCAGTTCCCTCCCCCTAGCGGGAGATGAC. Translating gives CASSSLPLAGDD. The full CDR3 reads CASSSLPLAGDDYTF.

The sample holds many counts of this clone. Read sequence stops 3 residues before the CDR3 end, and the germline J gene provides the missing end. The J gene is TRBJ1-2, the V gene TRBV12-3 or TRBV12-4; perhaps TRBD1 as D (6 bases). CDR3 length equals 15 residues. The V end was cut by 5 bases, the J end by 4 bases, with 17 bases between. The sequenced part of the CDR3 DNA is TGTGCCAGCAGTCCATGGACAGCAAAAAGCTATGGC. This encodes CASSPWTAKSYG. The full CDR3 protein is CASSPWTAKSYGYTF.

This clone was found many times. The missing CDR3 end, 3 residues past where the read stops, is filled in from the germline J gene. V and J are TRBV19 and TRBJ1-4, with 10 bases that match TRBD1. J lost 7 bases, V lost 7 bases, and 9 bases had no gene match. There are 15 residues in the CDR3. Germline CDR1 reads LNHDA; CDR2 reads SQIVND (reference sequence). The CDR3 DNA, read in part, is TGTGCCAGTACTTTATTGACAGGGGGCTTTGAAAAA. Its protein product is CASTLLTGGFEK. From start to end, the CDR3 is CASTLLTGGFEKLFF.

This clone was observed a handful of times. The CDR3 goes on 3 residues after the read ends, and that part is filled in from the germline J gene. This chain joins TRBV7-6 and TRBJ1-6; D is perhaps TRBD1 (6 bases). CDR3 length: 18 residues. CDR1 and CDR2 from the germline V gene are SGHVS and FNYEAQ. Trimming cost V 1 base and J 0 bases, with 13 bases left between them. The CDR3 DNA, read in part, is TGTGCCAGCAGCTTAGAGTCGCAGGGGAACTCCTATAATTCACCC. It translates to CASSLESQGNSYNSP. The complete CDR3 sequence is CASSLESQGNSYNSPLHF.

In its sample, this clone was seen many times. The CDR3 goes on 3 residues after the read ends, and that part is filled in from the germline J gene. The chain employs TRBV13 and TRBJ2-6; TRBD1 is a possible D gene (7 bases). The CDR3 length is 17 residues. Germline V gene data show CDR1 as PRHDT and CDR2 as FYEKMQ (reference sequence). CDR3 DNA, as far as it was read: TGTGCATGTGGAGGGGGCCGCCCTAGCTCTGGGGCCAACGTC. Amino acid sequence: CACGGGRPSSGANV. The full CDR3 protein is CACGGGRPSSGANVLTF.

The table lists this clone with many counts. The read comes to an end 3 residues before the CDR3 does, leaving the germline J gene to fill in the end. V is TRBV23-1 and J is TRBJ2-4, with D perhaps matching TRBD1 (6 bases). TRBV23-1 is known as an ORF, though its function is uncertain. The CDR3 is 17 amino acids. The germline V and J ends were trimmed by 3 bases and 1 base, with 16 bases remaining between them. The CDR3 bases that were read are TGCGCCAGCAGTCAGAGTAGACAGGCTCGGGCCAAAAACATT. Protein: CASSQSRQARAKNI. The whole CDR3 sequence is CASSQSRQARAKNIQYF.

This clone was detected only a few times. Read sequence stops 3 residues before the CDR3 end, and the germline J gene provides the missing end. V gene TRBV7-9 combines with J gene TRBJ1-1; D unclear. Between the trimmed V and J ends, which lost 3 bases and 1 base, there was a span of 6 bases. Per the germline V gene, CDR1 is SEHNR and CDR2 is FQNEAQ (reference sequence). The CDR3 sequence is 13 residues long. The CDR3 loop is CASSFSGNTEAFF. The sequenced CDR3 bases are TGTGCCAGCAGCTTCTCGGGGAACACTGAA.

This clone was observed at least ten times. The read ends 3 residues before the CDR3 terminus; that terminus is restored from the germline J gene. The chain employs TRBV6-4 and TRBJ2-6; D not resolved. From germline, CDR1 is MRHNA and CDR2 SNTAGT. The V and J ends lost 2 bases and 0 bases respectively, with 5 bases between them. The CDR3 consists of 15 residues. This chain's CDR3 is CASSDGSSGANVLTF. The sequenced CDR3 bases are TGTGCCAGCAGTGACGGCAGCTCTGGGGCCAACGTC.

Points on this clone: The CDR3 end falls 3 residues outside the read, so it is completed with the germline J gene. This rearrangement joins TRBV16 to TRBJ1-6; D possibly corresponds to TRBD1 (5 bases). Germline V gene lookup returns CDR1 KGHSY and CDR2 FQNENV. The CDR3 runs to 15 residues. V was trimmed by 3 bases and J by 7 bases, leaving 13 bases between them. CDR3 bases read: TGTGCCAGCAGCCACCCGACAGTGTACAATTCACCC. This sequence encodes CASSHPTVYNSP. The CDR3, in full, reads CASSHPTVYNSPLHF.

The sample holds many counts of this clone. The missing CDR3 end, 3 residues past where the read stops, is filled in from the germline J gene. This chain uses TRBV7-2 with TRBJ1-4, with D tentatively TRBD1 (6 bases). The CDR3 sequence is 13 residues long. Germline CDR1 and CDR2: SGHTA and FQGNSA. V lost 5 bases to trimming and J lost 5 bases, with 9 bases between them. The CDR3 loop is CASSGQLNEKLFF. CDR3 DNA, as far as it was read: TGTGCCAGCAGCGGACAGCTCAATGAAAAA.